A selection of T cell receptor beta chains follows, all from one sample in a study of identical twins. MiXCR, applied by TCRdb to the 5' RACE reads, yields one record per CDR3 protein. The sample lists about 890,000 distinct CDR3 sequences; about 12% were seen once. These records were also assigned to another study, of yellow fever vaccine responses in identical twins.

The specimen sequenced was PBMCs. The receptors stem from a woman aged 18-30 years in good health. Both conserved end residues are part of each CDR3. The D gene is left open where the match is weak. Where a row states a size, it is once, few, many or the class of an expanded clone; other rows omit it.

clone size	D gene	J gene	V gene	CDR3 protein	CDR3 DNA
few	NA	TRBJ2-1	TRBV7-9	CASSLDQRVSSYNEQFF	TGTGCCAGCAGCTTAGATCAGCGGGTGAGCTCCTACAATGAGCAGTTCTTC
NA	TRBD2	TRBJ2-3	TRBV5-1	CASSPLAGNPADTQYF	TGCGCCAGCAGCCCTCTAGCGGGTAACCCCGCAGATACGCAGTATTTT
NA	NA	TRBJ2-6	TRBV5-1	CASSPELRALLSGANVLTF	TGCGCCAGCAGCCCCGAGTTGAGGGCCCTCCTCTCTGGGGCCAACGTCCTGACTTTC
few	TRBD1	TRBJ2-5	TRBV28	CASHPAGTVQETQYF	TGTGCCAGCCACCCCGCCGGGACAGTCCAAGAGACCCAGTACTTC
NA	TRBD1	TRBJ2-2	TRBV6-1	CASRISRGPNTGELFF	TGTGCCAGCAGAATATCCAGGGGGCCGAACACCGGGGAGCTGTTTTTT
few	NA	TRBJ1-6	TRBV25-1	CATRRGVESPLHF	TGTGCCACCAGACGGGGTGTTGAGTCACCCCTCCACTTT
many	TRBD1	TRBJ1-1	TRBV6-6	CASSQVGTANTEAFF	TGTGCCAGCAGCCAGGTGGGGACAGCGAACACTGAAGCTTTCTTT
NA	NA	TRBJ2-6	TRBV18	CASSPTTGPRGEVSSGANVLTF	TGTGCCAGCTCACCGACGACAGGCCCTCGCGGGGAAGTGAGCTCTGGGGCCAACGTCCTGACTTTC
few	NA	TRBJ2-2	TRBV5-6	CASSLGSLGTGELFF	TGTGCCAGCAGCTTGGGATCCTTGGGGACCGGGGAGCTGTTTTTT
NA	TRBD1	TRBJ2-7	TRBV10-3	CAIRGQGTSYEQYF	TGTGCCATCAGGGGACAGGGGACCTCCTACGAGCAGTACTTC
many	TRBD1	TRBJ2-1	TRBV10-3	CAISEPRTGIIYNEQFF	TGTGCCATCAGTGAGCCAAGGACAGGGATAATCTACAATGAGCAGTTCTTC
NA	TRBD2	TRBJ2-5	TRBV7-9	CASSLDSPQLAVWYF	TGTGCCAGCAGCTTAGACAGCCCGCAGCTAGCGGTGTGGTACTTC
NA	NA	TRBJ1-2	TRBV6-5	CASSRGVGGYTF	TGTGCCAGCAGCCGGGGGGTAGGTGGCTACACCTTC
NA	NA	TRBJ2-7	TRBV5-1	CASSLSLNSYEQYF	TGCGCCAGCAGCTTGAGTCTTAACTCCTACGAGCAGTACTTC
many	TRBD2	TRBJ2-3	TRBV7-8	CAGGGTDTQYF	TGTGCCGGGGGGGGCACAGATACGCAGTATTTT
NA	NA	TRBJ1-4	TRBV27	CASSFGTASEKLFF	TGTGCCAGCAGTTTCGGGACTGCCAGTGAAAAACTGTTTTTT
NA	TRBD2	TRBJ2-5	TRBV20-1	CSARLAGDVQETQYF	TGCAGTGCGAGACTAGCGGGAGATGTTCAAGAGACCCAGTACTTC
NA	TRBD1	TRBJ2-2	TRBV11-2	CASSLQGAFNTGELFF	TGTGCCAGCAGCTTACAGGGGGCGTTTAACACCGGGGAGCTGTTTTTT
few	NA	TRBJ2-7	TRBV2	CASSPQPRGGYEQYF	TGTGCCAGCAGTCCCCAACCCCGGGGCGGGTACGAGCAGTACTTC
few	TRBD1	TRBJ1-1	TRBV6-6	CASSQDRVAEAFF	TGTGCCAGCAGCCAAGACAGGGTCGCTGAAGCTTTCTTT
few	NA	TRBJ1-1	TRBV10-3	CAIGAGNTEAFF	TGTGCCATCGGGGCAGGGAACACTGAAGCTTTCTTT
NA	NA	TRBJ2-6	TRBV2	CASSLGVISGANVLTF	TGTGCCAGCAGCCTAGGGGTGATCTCTGGGGCCAACGTCCTGACTTTC
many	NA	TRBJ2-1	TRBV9	CASSTPRAGERSSYNEQFF	TGTGCCAGCAGCACCCCGAGGGCCGGCGAGCGAAGCTCCTACAATGAGCAGTTCTTC
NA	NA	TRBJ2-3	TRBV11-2	CASSGGPLGTDTQYF	TGTGCCAGCAGCGGGGGACCTCTTGGCACAGATACGCAGTATTTT
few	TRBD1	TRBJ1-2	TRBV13	CASSLEGDRYYGYTF	TGTGCCAGCAGCTTAGAGGGGGACAGGTACTATGGCTACACCTTC
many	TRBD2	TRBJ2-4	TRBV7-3	CASSETSGNKNIQYF	TGTGCCAGCAGCGAGACTAGCGGGAACAAAAACATTCAGTACTTC
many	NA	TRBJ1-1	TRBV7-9	CASSQSGDTEAFF	TGTGCCAGCAGCCAAAGCGGAGACACTGAAGCTTTCTTT
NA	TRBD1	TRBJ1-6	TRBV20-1	CSAIRQGGNSPLHF	TGCAGTGCTATTAGACAGGGGGGAAATTCACCCCTCCACTTT
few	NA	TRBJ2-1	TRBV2	CASSVTGGHNEQFF	TGTGCCAGCAGTGTAACAGGCGGGCACAATGAGCAGTTCTTC
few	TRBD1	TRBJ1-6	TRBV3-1	CASSHGDRDGSPLHF	TGTGCCAGCAGCCATGGTGACAGGGATGGTTCACCCCTCCACTTT
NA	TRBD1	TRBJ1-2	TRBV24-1	CATSDSGQEYGYTF	TGTGCCACCAGTGACAGCGGACAGGAGTATGGCTACACCTTC
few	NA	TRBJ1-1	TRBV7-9	CASSLAGVPTEAFF	TGTGCCAGCAGCTTAGCCGGGGTACCCACTGAAGCTTTCTTT
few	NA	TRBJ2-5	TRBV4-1	CASSQDQNRGAGETQYF	TGCGCCAGCAGCCAAGATCAGAACAGGGGCGCGGGGGAGACCCAGTACTTC
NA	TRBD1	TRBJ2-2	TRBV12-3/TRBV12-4	CASRPGTGVNTGDLFF	TGTGCCAGCAGGCCCGGGACAGGGGTGAACACCGGGGATCTGTTTTTT
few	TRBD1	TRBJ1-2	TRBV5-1	CASSSGQGRNGYTF	TGCGCCAGCAGCTCGGGACAGGGAAGGAATGGCTACACCTTC
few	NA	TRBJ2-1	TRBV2	CASSDRGGYNEQFF	TGTGCCAGCAGTGACCGAGGTGGCTACAATGAGCAGTTCTTC
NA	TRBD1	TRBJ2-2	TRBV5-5	CASSFTGGWGTGELFF	TGTGCCAGCAGCTTTACAGGGGGCTGGGGCACCGGGGAGCTGTTTTTT
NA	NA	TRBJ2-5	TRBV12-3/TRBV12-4	CASSGHSAQYF	TGTGCCAGCAGCGGCCATTCAGCCCAGTACTTC
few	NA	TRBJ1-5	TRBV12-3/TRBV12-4	CASSDPGQPQHF	TGTGCCAGCAGTGACCCAGGTCAGCCCCAGCATTTT
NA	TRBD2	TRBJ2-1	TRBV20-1	CSARDTTSGLSYNEQFF	TGCAGTGCTAGAGATACGACTAGCGGCCTCTCCTACAATGAGCAGTTCTTC
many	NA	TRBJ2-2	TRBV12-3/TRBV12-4	CASSKRTYTGELFF	TGTGCCAGCAGCAAACGGACATACACCGGGGAGCTGTTTTTT
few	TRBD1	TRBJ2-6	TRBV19	CASSIHGQVSSGANVLTF	TGTGCCAGTAGTATTCACGGACAGGTATCATCTGGGGCCAACGTCCTGACTTTC